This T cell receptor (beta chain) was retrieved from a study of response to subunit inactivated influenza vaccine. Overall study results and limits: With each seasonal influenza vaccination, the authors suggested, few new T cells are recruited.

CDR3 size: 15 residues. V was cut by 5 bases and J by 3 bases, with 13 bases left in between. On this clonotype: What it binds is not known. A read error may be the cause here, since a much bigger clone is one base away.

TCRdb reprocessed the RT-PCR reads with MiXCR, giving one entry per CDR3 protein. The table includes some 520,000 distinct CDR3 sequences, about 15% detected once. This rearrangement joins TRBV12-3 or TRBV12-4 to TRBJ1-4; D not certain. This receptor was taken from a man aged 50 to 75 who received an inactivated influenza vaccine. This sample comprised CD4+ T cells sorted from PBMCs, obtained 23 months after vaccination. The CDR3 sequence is CASSMRTGSNEKLFF. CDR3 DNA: TGTGCCAGCAGTATGCGGACTGGCTCTAATGAAAAACTGTTTTTT.